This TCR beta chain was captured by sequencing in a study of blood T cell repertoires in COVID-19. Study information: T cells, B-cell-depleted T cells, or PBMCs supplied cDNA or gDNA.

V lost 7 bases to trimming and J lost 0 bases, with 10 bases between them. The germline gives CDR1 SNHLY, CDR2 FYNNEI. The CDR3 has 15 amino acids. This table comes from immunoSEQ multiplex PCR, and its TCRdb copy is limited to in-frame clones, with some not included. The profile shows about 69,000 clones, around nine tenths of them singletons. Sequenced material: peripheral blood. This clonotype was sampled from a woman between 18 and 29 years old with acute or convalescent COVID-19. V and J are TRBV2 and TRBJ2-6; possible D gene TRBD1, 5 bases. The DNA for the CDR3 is TGTGCCAGCAATTCCGACAGCTCTGGGGCCAACGTCCTGACTTTC. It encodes CASNSDSSGANVLTF.